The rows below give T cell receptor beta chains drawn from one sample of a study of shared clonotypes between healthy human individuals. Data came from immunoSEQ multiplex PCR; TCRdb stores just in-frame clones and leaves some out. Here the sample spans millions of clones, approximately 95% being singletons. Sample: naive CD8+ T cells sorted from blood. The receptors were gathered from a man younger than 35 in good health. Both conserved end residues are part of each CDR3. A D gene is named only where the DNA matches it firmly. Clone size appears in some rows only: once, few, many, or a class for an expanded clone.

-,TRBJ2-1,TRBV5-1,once,TGCGCCAGCAGCTTGGCCGACGGAATCGGGGAGCAGTTCTTC,CASSLADGIGEQFF
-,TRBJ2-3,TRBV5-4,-,TGTGCCAGCAGCTTGGGACTGGTAGATACGCAGTATTTT,CASSLGLVDTQYF
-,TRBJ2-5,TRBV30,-,TGTGCCTGGGAGGGGTCCGGGGTTCAGTACTTC,CAWEGSGVQYF
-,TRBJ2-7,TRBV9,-,TGTGCCAGCAGCGTAGGGGTGGGAAACTACGACGAGCAGTACTTC,CASSVGVGNYDEQYF
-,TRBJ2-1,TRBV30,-,TGTGCCTGCGGCCCTGAGCAGTTCTTC,CACGPEQFF
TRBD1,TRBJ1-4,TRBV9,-,TGTGCCAGCAGCGTAGATAGGGCAGGGGGCAACGAAAAACTGTTTTTT,CASSVDRAGGNEKLFF
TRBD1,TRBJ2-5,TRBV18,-,TGTGCCAGCTCTCCAACAGGGGCAGGGGAGACCCAGTACTTC,CASSPTGAGETQYF
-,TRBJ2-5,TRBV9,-,TGTGCCAGCAGCGTAGGGGACTCCCCTCTAGAGACCCAGTACTTC,CASSVGDSPLETQYF
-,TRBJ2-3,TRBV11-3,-,TGTGCCAGCAGCTTGATGACCACAGATACGCAGTATTTT,CASSLMTTDTQYF
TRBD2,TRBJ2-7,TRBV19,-,TGTGCCAGTAGTATGGGACTAGACGGTTCCTACGAGCAGTACTTC,CASSMGLDGSYEQYF
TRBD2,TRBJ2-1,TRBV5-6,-,TGTGCCAGCAGTTCGCTAGCGGGAGGGACTCAAAAGCAGTTCTTC,CASSSLAGGTQKQFF
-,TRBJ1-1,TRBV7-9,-,TGTGCCAGCAGCTCCCCTGCTTGGTCGAACACTGAAGCTTTCTTT,CASSSPAWSNTEAFF
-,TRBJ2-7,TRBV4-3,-,TGCGCCAGCAGCCAAGATTGGTCCAATGCCTACGAGCAGTACTTC,CASSQDWSNAYEQYF
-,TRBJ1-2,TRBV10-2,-,TGCGCCAGCAGTGAGATAGTCTATGGCTACACCTTC,CASSEIVYGYTF
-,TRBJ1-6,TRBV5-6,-,TGTGCCAGCAGCTTGAACAGGTTTTCACCCCTCCACTTT,CASSLNRFSPLHF
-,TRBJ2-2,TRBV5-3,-,TGTGCCAGAAGCTTGGTCGGAGGGAACACCGGGGAGCTGTTTTTT,CARSLVGGNTGELFF
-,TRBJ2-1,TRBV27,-,TGTGCCAGCAGTCTCCTCGCTAGCGCCTACAATGAGCAGTTCTTC,CASSLLASAYNEQFF
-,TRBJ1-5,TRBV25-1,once,TGTGCCAGCAGTGCTACAGGGTTAAATCAGCCCCAGCATTTT,CASSATGLNQPQHF
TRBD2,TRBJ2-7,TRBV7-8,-,TGTGCCAGCAGCTCTAGCGGGGGGTCCTACGAGCAGTACTTC,CASSSSGGSYEQYF
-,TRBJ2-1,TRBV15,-,TGTGCCACCAGCGGCGGGACAACTGACTTCGGTGAGCAGTTCTTC,CATSGGTTDFGEQFF
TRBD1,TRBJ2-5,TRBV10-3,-,TGTGCCATCAGTGACGCCGGGACAGGAGGGGAGACCCAGTACTTC,CAISDAGTGGETQYF
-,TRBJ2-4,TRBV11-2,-,TGTGCCAGCAGCTTAGGGCCAACGGGGAACATTCAGTACTTC,CASSLGPTGNIQYF
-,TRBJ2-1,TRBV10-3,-,TGTGCCATCAGTGAGTCGAACGCGCCCTACAATGAGCAGTTCTTC,CAISESNAPYNEQFF
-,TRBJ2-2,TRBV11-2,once,TGTGCCAGCAGCCATCTGGTGGCGAACACCGGGGAGCTGTTTTTT,CASSHLVANTGELFF
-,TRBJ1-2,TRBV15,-,TGTGCCACCAGCAGAGAGGCCGTTGGGGCCTATGGCTACACCTTC,CATSREAVGAYGYTF
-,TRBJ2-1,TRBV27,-,TGTGCCAGCAGTTTTACAGCGCCGAACTCCTACAATGAGCAGTTCTTC,CASSFTAPNSYNEQFF
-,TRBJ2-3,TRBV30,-,TGTGCCTGGAGTCTCTCCTGGAGGGAGGAGAGCACAGATACGCAGTATTTT,CAWSLSWREESTDTQYF
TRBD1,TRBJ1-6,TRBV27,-,TGTGCCAGCAGGCGACAGGGGCGGGATTCACCCCTCCACTTT,CASRRQGRDSPLHF
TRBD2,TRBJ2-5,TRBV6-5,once,TGTGCCAGCAGCTATAGCGGGGGGGTAGAGACCCAGTACTTC,CASSYSGGVETQYF
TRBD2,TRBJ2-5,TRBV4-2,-,TGTGCCAGCAGCCAAGGGACCCCCGGACTAGCGGGAGTAGTTGAAGAGACCCAGTACTTC,CASSQGTPGLAGVVEETQYF
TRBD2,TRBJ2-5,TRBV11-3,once,TGTGCCAGCAGCGCCCGTGGACTAGCGGGAGAGACCCAGTACTTC,CASSARGLAGETQYF
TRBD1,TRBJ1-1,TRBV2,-,TGTGCCAGCAGTGAGAGGGGGGACAGGGTAGGCACTGAAGCTTTCTTT,CASSERGDRVGTEAFF